These T cell receptor beta chains were read from a single sample in a study of blood T cell repertoires in COVID-19. Assay: immunoSEQ multiplex PCR; the TCRdb copy retains only in-frame clones and omits some. The repertoire holds 130,000 to 150,000 clones, about 83% seen once, with approximately 9% in the top ten. Sequencing was performed on peripheral blood. The receptors shown here come from a woman in her forties or fifties with active or convalescent COVID-19. The CDR3 runs from the conserved cysteine through the conserved F or W. Each record gives: V gene, CDR3 length, D gene, J gene, clone size, CDR3 protein, CDR3 DNA. D genes are given only for firm matches. Size tells how often a clone was seen (once, few, many) or the class of an expanded clone, and some rows leave it out.

>TRBV18|16|TRBD2|TRBJ2-1|-
CASSPTGTSIYREQFF
TGTGCCAGCTCACCGACCGGGACTAGCATTTATCGTGAGCAGTTCTTC
>TRBV2|16|TRBD1|TRBJ1-1|-
CASSPLGQGFFTEAFF
TGTGCCAGCAGTCCCTTGGGACAGGGGTTCTTCACTGAAGCTTTCTTT
>TRBV7-9|16|-|TRBJ2-3|-
CASSPYDRSSTDTQYF
TGTGCCAGCAGCCCCTACGACAGGTCAAGCACAGATACGCAGTATTTT
>TRBV12-3/TRBV12-4|12|-|TRBJ2-7|-
CASSSGSYEQYF
TGTGCCAGCAGTTCAGGGTCCTACGAGCAGTACTTC
>TRBV18|14|TRBD1|TRBJ1-2|-
CASSLRQGLDGYTF
TGTGCCAGCTCACTCAGACAGGGATTGGATGGCTACACCTTC
>TRBV3-1/TRBV3-2|14|-|TRBJ2-7|-
CASSVGTLTYEQYF
TGTGCCAGCAGCGTCGGGACACTTACCTACGAGCAGTACTTC
>TRBV12-3/TRBV12-4|13|TRBD1|TRBJ1-6|-
CASSTGLDSPLHF
TGTGCCAGCTCGACAGGGCTTGATTCACCCCTCCACTTT
>TRBV6-2/TRBV6-3|16|TRBD2|TRBJ2-3|-
CASSYSTSGRGNTQYF
TGTGCCAGCAGTTACTCGACTAGCGGGAGAGGGAATACGCAGTATTTT
>TRBV30|15|TRBD1|TRBJ2-5|-
CAWNPRDRGRETQYF
TGTGCCTGGAACCCCCGGGACAGGGGTCGGGAGACCCAGTACTTC
>TRBV11-2|14|TRBD2|TRBJ2-7|-
CASSPGLADYEQYF
TGTGCCAGCAGCCCGGGACTAGCGGACTACGAGCAGTACTTC
>TRBV3-1/TRBV3-2|15|TRBD1|TRBJ2-7|-
CASSRGQGAPYEQYF
TGTGCCAGCAGCCGTGGCCAGGGGGCACCCTACGAGCAGTACTTC
>TRBV9|13|TRBD1|TRBJ1-1|-
CASSRTGFTEAFF
TGTGCCAGCAGTAGGACAGGGTTCACTGAAGCTTTCTTT
>TRBV7-8|17|-|TRBJ2-3|-
CASSPALIGGDTDTQYF
TGTGCCAGCAGCCCCGCACTTATAGGCGGAGACACAGATACGCAGTATTTT
>TRBV4-1|18|-|TRBJ1-3|-
CASSYSERGSNSGNTIYF
TGCGCCAGCAGTTACTCCGAACGGGGTTCGAACTCTGGAAACACCATATATTTT
>TRBV28|17|TRBD2|TRBJ2-5|-
CASSLHPGLAEPETQYF
TGTGCCAGCAGTTTACATCCGGGACTAGCGGAGCCAGAGACCCAGTACTTC
>TRBV7-2|15|-|TRBJ2-5|-
CASSLVGGAAETQYF
TGTGCCAGCAGCTTAGTAGGGGGGGCCGCAGAGACCCAGTACTTC
>TRBV28|16|TRBD2|TRBJ2-1|-
CASSSPAGGAYNEQFF
TGTGCCAGCAGCTCTCCAGCGGGAGGGGCCTACAATGAGCAGTTCTTC
>TRBV18|14|-|TRBJ2-2|-
CASSGMRDTGELFF
TGTGCCAGCTCGGGTATGCGGGACACCGGGGAGCTGTTTTTT
>TRBV28|16|-|TRBJ2-1|-
CASKTSFSVIYNEQFF
TGTGCCAGCAAGACTTCGTTTTCCGTTATCTACAATGAGCAGTTCTTC
>TRBV5-1|17|-|TRBJ2-1|-
CASSLGWEDPPYNEQFF
TGCGCCAGCAGCTTGGGTTGGGAGGACCCACCCTACAATGAGCAGTTCTTC
>TRBV10-3|18|TRBD2|TRBJ2-5|once
CAISDGLGAGGFQETQYF
TGTGCCATCAGTGACGGCCTCGGGGCGGGGGGTTTCCAAGAGACCCAGTACTTC
>TRBV7-3|16|TRBD2|TRBJ2-3|once
CASSDGLAGSTDTQYF
TGTGCCAGCAGCGATGGGCTAGCGGGGAGCACAGATACGCAGTATTTT
>TRBV18|15|TRBD1|TRBJ1-2|-
CASSPGQGAGYGYTF
TGTGCCAGCTCACCGGGACAGGGGGCAGGGTATGGCTACACCTTC
>TRBV7-3|14|-|TRBJ1-1|-
CASSSGVAHTEAFF
TGTGCCAGCAGCTCAGGGGTTGCGCACACTGAAGCTTTCTTT
>TRBV18|13|-|TRBJ1-2|-
CASSPESAYGYTF
TGTGCCAGCTCACCTGAGAGTGCCTATGGCTACACCTTC
>TRBV6-5|14|TRBD1|TRBJ1-1|-
CASRGGQGHTEAFF
TGTGCCAGCAGGGGGGGACAGGGACACACTGAAGCTTTCTTT
>TRBV4-1|16|TRBD1|TRBJ2-7|-
CASSQDPGQGRNEQYF
TGCGCCAGCAGCCAAGATCCGGGACAGGGAAGGAACGAGCAGTACTTC
>TRBV5-1|16|TRBD2|TRBJ2-3|-
CASRRSSGGPTDTQYF
TGCGCCAGCAGGAGGTCTAGCGGGGGGCCCACAGATACGCAGTATTTT
>TRBV2|13|-|TRBJ1-2|-
CASSGTANYGYTF
TGTGCCAGCAGTGGTACCGCGAACTATGGCTACACCTTC
>TRBV2|14|-|TRBJ2-1|once
CASRIPGTYNEQFF
TGTGCCAGCAGGATTCCCGGGACCTACAATGAGCAGTTCTTC
>TRBV5-1|12|-|TRBJ2-1|-
CASSLYRIEQFF
TGCGCCAGCAGCTTGTACAGGATTGAGCAGTTCTTC
>TRBV30|12|-|TRBJ1-1|-
CAWNGVNTEAFF
TGTGCCTGGAACGGGGTGAACACTGAAGCTTTCTTT
>TRBV11-2|15|-|TRBJ2-7|once
CASSLELDKSYEQYF
TGTGCCAGCAGCTTAGAGTTGGACAAATCATACGAGCAGTACTTC
>TRBV21-1|15|-|TRBJ2-4|-
CASSKVGQGYGIQYF
TGTGCCAGCAGCAAAGTGGGGCAGGGGTATGGCATTCAGTACTTC
>TRBV18|15|TRBD2|TRBJ2-3|-
CASSPQRGATDTQYF
TGTGCCAGCTCACCACAGCGGGGGGCCACAGATACGCAGTATTTT
>TRBV19|14|TRBD1|TRBJ2-7|-
CASRRDRGAYEQYF
TGTGCCAGTAGACGGGACAGGGGAGCCTACGAGCAGTACTTC
>TRBV10-3|12|-|TRBJ1-1|-
CAISESGYEAFF
TGTGCCATCAGTGAGTCGGGCTATGAAGCTTTCTTT
>TRBV27|17|TRBD2|TRBJ2-4|-
CASSLSGGRAAENIQYF
TGTGCCAGCAGTTTATCTGGCGGGAGGGCGGCCGAAAACATTCAGTACTTC
>TRBV19|14|TRBD1|TRBJ1-2|-
CASRATTGHYGYTF
TGTGCCAGTAGGGCCACGACAGGGCACTATGGCTACACCTTC
>TRBV9|16|TRBD2|TRBJ2-3|-
CASSSPTSGLTDTQYF
TGTGCCAGCAGCTCCCCGACTAGCGGACTCACAGATACGCAGTATTTT
>TRBV2|13|TRBD1|TRBJ1-2|-
CASSGTGNYGYTF
TGTGCCAGCAGTGGGACAGGGAACTATGGCTACACCTTC
>TRBV7-2|16|-|TRBJ2-2|-
CASSSVANQIAGELFF
TGTGCCAGCAGCTCCGTCGCGAACCAAATTGCCGGGGAGCTGTTTTTT
>TRBV9|16|TRBD1|TRBJ2-4|-
CASSAAGGSSMDIQYF
TGTGCCAGCAGCGCAGCAGGGGGTAGCAGTATGGACATTCAGTACTTC
>TRBV28|13|-|TRBJ1-1|-
CASSLQGNTEAFF
TGTGCCAGCAGTTTACAGGGGAACACTGAAGCTTTCTTT
>TRBV21-1|11|-|TRBJ2-7|once
CASGTGGEQYF
TGTGCCAGCGGTACAGGGGGTGAGCAGTACTTC
>TRBV7-3|14|-|TRBJ1-1|-
CASSFSDKNTEAFF
TGTGCCAGCAGCTTTTCGGACAAGAACACTGAAGCTTTCTTT
>TRBV7-3|16|TRBD2|TRBJ2-3|-
CASSPGLAEAVDTQYF
TGTGCCAGCAGCCCAGGACTAGCGGAAGCGGTAGATACGCAGTATTTT
>TRBV29-1|14|-|TRBJ2-3|-
CSVGLSKSTDTQYF
TGCAGCGTGGGACTCTCGAAGTCCACAGATACGCAGTATTTT
>TRBV28|15|-|TRBJ2-1|-
CASSGDSLTDDEQFF
TGTGCCAGCAGTGGGGACTCCCTGACCGACGATGAGCAGTTCTTC
>TRBV14|15|TRBD1|TRBJ1-1|-
CASSPPDRTNTEAFF
TGTGCCAGCAGCCCACCGGACAGGACGAACACTGAAGCTTTCTTT
>TRBV7-3|15|TRBD1|TRBJ2-3|-
CASSSTGGSTDTQYF
TGTGCCAGCAGCAGCACAGGGGGAAGCACAGATACGCAGTATTTT
>TRBV30|14|TRBD2|TRBJ2-7|-
CAWSPSGGRREQYF
TGTGCCTGGAGTCCTAGCGGGGGGCGGCGGGAGCAGTACTTC
>TRBV5-4|15|TRBD2|TRBJ2-2|-
CASSPKTGGTGELFF
TGTGCCAGCAGCCCGAAAACGGGGGGCACCGGGGAGCTGTTTTTT
>TRBV29-1|13|-|TRBJ1-5|-
CSARDNHNQPQHF
TGCAGCGCCCGGGACAACCACAATCAGCCCCAGCATTTT
>TRBV20-1|11|-|TRBJ1-2|-
CSARWAYGYTF
TGCAGTGCTAGGTGGGCTTATGGCTACACCTTC
>TRBV5-1|16|-|TRBJ2-1|-
CASSFMGNRVYDEQFF
TGCGCCAGCAGCTTTATGGGTAACAGGGTCTACGATGAGCAGTTCTTC
>TRBV5-1|14|TRBD2|TRBJ2-5|few
CASTLKGLAETQYF
TGCGCCAGCACCCTAAAGGGACTAGCGGAGACCCAGTACTTC